The present entry profiles one T cell receptor beta chain with its context. Its antigen is undetermined. This sample stems from a study of cytomegalovirus exposure and HLA in healthy donors. TCRdb keeps only in-frame clones here, not all; method: immunoSEQ multiplex PCR. Among 300,000 to 400,000 clones, 75% to 90% were seen once, and the ten largest hold 0.65% to 0.95%. Points from the study as a whole: First-cohort TCR clusters tended to co-occur in the 95 to 150 validation repertoires, a later analysis found.

Germline V lookup: CDR1 WSHSY, CDR2 SAAADI. The CDR3 covers 13 residues. The ends were cut back, 10 bases at V and 6 bases at J, with 19 bases in the middle. Sequencing was performed on PBMCs. The chain recombines TRBV10-2 with TRBJ2-7; TRBD1 might be the D (6 bases). The TCR was taken from a woman aged 18-35 years in good health and CMV-seronegative. CDR3: CATKEGVGSEQYF. DNA of the CDR3: TGCGCCACCAAAGAGGGGGTGGGAAGCGAGCAGTACTTC.